This T cell receptor beta chain appears in the sequencing data of a study of human CD8 memory T cell subsets. The study, taken as a whole, reports: Whereas effector memory cells differed, stem-like memory and precursor exhausted T cells had comparably high diversity. Estimation with Chao1 suggested higher diversity among stem-like memory T cells relative to precursor exhausted T cells.

A UMI-labeled 5' RACE approach was the method that produced the TCR beta libraries. No DNA is given; TCRdb re-called the 5' RACE reads and lists each CDR3 protein once. The sample totals 6,500 to 9,000 distinct CDR3 sequences; its top ten clones hold 20% to 25%. By frequency, this clonotype registers medium-sized. Its antigen is undetermined. The CDR3 totals 16 residues. The germline CDR1 and CDR2 sequences are GTSNPN and SVGIG (reference sequence). The V gene is TRBV30, the J gene TRBJ2-3; the D gene TCRdb calls, TRBD2, cannot be checked with no DNA. What was sequenced was CD8+ T cells from PBMCs. This sequence originates from a human donor in good health. CDR3 sequence: CAWSDQAGGITDTQYF.